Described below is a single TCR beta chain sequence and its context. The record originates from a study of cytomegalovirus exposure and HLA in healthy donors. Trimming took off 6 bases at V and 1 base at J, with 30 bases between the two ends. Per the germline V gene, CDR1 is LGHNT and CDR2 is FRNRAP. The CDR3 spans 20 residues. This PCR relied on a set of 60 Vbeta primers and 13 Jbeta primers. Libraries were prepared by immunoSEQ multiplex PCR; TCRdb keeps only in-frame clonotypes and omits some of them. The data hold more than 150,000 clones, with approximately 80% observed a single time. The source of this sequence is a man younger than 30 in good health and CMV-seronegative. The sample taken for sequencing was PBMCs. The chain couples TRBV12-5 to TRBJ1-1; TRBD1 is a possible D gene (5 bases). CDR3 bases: TGTGCTAGTGGCCCGGCTCGGGGGGAAACAGCAAATCGGGGGAACACTGAAGCTTTCTTT. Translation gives CASGPARGETANRGNTEAFF.